What follows is one T cell receptor beta chain and its context. Antigen: not known. This may be a read error, as it is one base from a much larger clone. Naive CD8 T cells were picked out by sorting for CD8+CD4-CCR7+CD45RA+. Previously described methods with listed TCR primers produced the bulk TCR libraries. One entry per CDR3 protein results from TCRdb running MiXCR on the PCR reads. Among 80,000 to 95,000 distinct CDR3 sequences listed, 15% to 20% were seen once. The sample is drawn from a study of molecular identifiers for immune sequencing clone quantification. CDR1 SGHDN and CDR2 FVKESK come from the germline V gene. The CDR3 loop spans 16 amino acids. V gave up 6 bases and J gave up 7 bases; unmatched junction bases: 17. Regarding the study as a whole: In naive cells, clones above 20 RNA copies held under 1% of molecules, whereas in effector cells they held over 99%.

Sequencing was carried out using naive CD8+ T cells from blood, with Jurkat cell RNA spiked in. Subset meaning: FACS-sorted CD8+CD4-CCR7+CD45RA+ naive T cells. The TCR comes from a human donor in good health. Some libraries in this study had Jurkat cell RNA spiked in. The chain couples TRBV14 to TRBJ1-1, with TRBD1 matching 7 bases. For the CDR3, the DNA is TGTGCCAGCAGTCTCGCAAGAGGGACAGTGGGCAATGAAGCTTTCTTT. Translated: CASSLARGTVGNEAFF.